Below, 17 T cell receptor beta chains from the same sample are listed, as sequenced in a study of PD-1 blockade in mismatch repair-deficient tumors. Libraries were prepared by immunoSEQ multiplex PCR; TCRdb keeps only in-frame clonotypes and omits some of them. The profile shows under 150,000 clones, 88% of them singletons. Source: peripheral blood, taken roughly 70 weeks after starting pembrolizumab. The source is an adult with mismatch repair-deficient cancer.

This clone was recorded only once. The CDR3 sequence: CASSLSGNQETQYF. The CDR3 DNA reads as TGTGCCAGCAGTTTATCAGGCAACCAAGAGACCCAGTACTTC. This chain joins TRBV28 and TRBJ2-5; D remains ambiguous. This CDR3 is built from 14 residues. Germline V gene lookup returns CDR1 MDHEN and CDR2 SYDVKM. Trimming cost V 1 base and J 0 bases, with 6 bases left between them. Full variable domain (remainder filled in from reference TRBV28 and TRBJ2-5): DVKVTQSSRYLVKRTGEKVFLECVQDMDHENMFWYRQDPGLGLRLIYFSYDVKMKEKGDIPEGYSVSREKKERFSLILESASTNQTSMYLCASSLSGNQETQYFGPGTRLLVL.

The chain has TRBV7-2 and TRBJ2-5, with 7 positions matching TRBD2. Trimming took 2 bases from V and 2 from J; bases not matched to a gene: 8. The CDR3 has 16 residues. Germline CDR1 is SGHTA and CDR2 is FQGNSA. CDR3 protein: CASSLRSGASQETQYF. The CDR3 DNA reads TGTGCCAGCAGCTTAAGAAGCGGGGCTTCACAAGAGACCCAGTACTTC.

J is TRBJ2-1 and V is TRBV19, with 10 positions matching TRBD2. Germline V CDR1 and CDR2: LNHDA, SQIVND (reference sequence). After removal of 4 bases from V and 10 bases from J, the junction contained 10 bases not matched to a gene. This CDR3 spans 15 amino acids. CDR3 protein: CASSNTLAGEPEQFF. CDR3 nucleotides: TGTGCCAGTAGTAATACGCTAGCGGGGGAACCAGAGCAGTTCTTC.

DNA of the CDR3: TGCGCCAGCAGCCAAGACAGGGGGTCCTACGAGCAGTACTTC. Protein: CASSQDRGSYEQYF. V gene TRBV4-1 combines with J gene TRBJ2-7; TRBD1 aligns across 7 bases. Per the germline V gene, CDR1 is MGHRA and CDR2 is YSYEKL. Losses at the gene ends were 0 bases for V and 1 base for J; bases not matched to a gene: 0. The CDR3 contains 14 residues.

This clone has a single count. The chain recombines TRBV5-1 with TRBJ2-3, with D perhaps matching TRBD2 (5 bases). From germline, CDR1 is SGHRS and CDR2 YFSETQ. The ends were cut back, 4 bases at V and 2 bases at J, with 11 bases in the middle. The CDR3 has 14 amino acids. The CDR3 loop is CASSGGSYTDTQYF. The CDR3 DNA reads TGCGCCAGCAGCGGTGGGAGCTACACAGATACGCAGTATTTT.

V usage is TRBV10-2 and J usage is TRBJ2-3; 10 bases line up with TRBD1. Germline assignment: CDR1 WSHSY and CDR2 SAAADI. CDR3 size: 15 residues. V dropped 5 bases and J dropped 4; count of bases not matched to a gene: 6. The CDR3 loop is CASSPDRGVPDTQYF. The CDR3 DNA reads TGCGCCAGCAGTCCGGACAGGGGGGTGCCAGATACGCAGTATTTT.

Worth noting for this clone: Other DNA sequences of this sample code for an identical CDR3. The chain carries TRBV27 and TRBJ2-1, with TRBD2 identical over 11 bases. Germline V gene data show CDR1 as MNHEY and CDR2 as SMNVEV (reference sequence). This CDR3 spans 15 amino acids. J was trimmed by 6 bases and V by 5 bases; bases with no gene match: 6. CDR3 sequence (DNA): TGTGCCAGCAGTCCCGGGACTAGCGGAACCAATGAGCAGTTCTTC. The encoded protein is CASSPGTSGTNEQFF.

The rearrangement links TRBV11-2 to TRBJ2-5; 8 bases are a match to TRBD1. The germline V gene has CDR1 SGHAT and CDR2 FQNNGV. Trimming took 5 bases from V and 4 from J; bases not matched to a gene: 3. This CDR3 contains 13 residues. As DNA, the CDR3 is TGTGCCAGCAGCCCCGACAGGGGAGAGACCCAGTACTTC. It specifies CASSPDRGETQYF.

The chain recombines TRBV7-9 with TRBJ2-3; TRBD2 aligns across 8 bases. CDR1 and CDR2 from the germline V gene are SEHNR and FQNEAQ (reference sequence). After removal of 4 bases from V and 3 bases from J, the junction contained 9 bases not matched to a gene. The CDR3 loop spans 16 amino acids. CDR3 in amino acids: CASSSIRAGGTDTQYF. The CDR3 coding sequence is TGTGCCAGCAGCTCGATCAGGGCGGGAGGTACAGATACGCAGTATTTT.

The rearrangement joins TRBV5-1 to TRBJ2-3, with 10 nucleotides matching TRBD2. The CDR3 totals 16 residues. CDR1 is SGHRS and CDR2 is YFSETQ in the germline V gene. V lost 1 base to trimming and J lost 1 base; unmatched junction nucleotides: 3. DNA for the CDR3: TGCGCCAGCAGCTTGTTGCTAGCGGGAGGCACAGATACGCAGTATTTT. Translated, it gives CASSLLLAGGTDTQYF.

CDR3 DNA sequence: TGTGCCAGCAGCAAGGGACAGGGGTACGGCTACGAGCAGTACTTC. This sequence encodes CASSKGQGYGYEQYF. The V and J genes are TRBV5-5 and TRBJ2-7, with 10 bases lining up with TRBD1. Germline V CDR1 and CDR2: SGHKS, YYEKEE (reference sequence). V shed 4 bases, J shed 3 bases, and the junction held 7 bases outside the gene matches. This CDR3 has 15 residues.

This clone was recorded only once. This chain's CDR3 is CASSKNRAYEQYF. The DNA of the CDR3 is TGTGCCAGCAGTAAAAACAGGGCGTACGAGCAGTACTTC. The rearrangement uses TRBV6-5 and TRBJ2-7, with a tentative D call TRBD1 (6 bases). V lost 5 bases to trimming and J lost 4 bases, with 12 bases between them. Germline loops: CDR1 MNHEY, CDR2 SVGAGI. This CDR3 has 13 amino acids.

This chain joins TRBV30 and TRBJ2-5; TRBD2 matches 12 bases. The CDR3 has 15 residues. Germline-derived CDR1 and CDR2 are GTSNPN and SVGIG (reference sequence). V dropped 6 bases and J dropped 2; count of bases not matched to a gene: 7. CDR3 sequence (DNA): TGTGCCTGCCACTCGACTAGCGGGAGACAAGAGACCCAGTACTTC. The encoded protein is CACHSTSGRQETQYF.

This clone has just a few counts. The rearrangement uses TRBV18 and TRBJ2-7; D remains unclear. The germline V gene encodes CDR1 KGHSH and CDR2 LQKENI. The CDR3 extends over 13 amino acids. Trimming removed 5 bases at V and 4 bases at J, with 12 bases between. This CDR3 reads CASSSPRDYEQYF. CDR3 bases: TGTGCCAGCTCAAGTCCCCGAGATTACGAGCAGTACTTC.

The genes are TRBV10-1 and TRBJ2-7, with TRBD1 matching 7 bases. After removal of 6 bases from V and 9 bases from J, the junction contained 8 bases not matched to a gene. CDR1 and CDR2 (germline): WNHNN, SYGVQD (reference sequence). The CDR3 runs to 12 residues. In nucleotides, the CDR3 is TGCGCCAGCAGGAGGGACAGCCATAGGCAGTACTTC. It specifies CASRRDSHRQYF.

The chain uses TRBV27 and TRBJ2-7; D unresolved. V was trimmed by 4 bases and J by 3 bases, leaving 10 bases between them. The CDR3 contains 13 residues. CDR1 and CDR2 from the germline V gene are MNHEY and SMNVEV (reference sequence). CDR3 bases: TGTGCCAGCAGTTACTCACTCGGCTACGAGCAGTACTTC. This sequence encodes CASSYSLGYEQYF.

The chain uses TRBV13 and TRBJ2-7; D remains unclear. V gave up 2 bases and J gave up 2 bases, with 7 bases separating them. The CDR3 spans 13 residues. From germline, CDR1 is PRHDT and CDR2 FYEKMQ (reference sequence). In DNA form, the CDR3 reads TGTGCCAGCAGCTTATCATCCACCTACGAGCAGTACTTC. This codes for CASSLSSTYEQYF.